This T cell receptor beta chain derives from a study of blood T cell repertoires in COVID-19. Study overall: Researchers got acute and convalescent COVID-19 samples from the United States, Italy and Spain. T cells, B-cell-depleted T cells, or PBMCs supplied cDNA or gDNA.

CDR1 is SNHLY and CDR2 is FYNNEI in the germline V gene. The CDR3 sequence is 14 residues long. With V trimmed by 5 bases and J by 7 bases, 7 bases remained unmatched. Study processing details: Estimation of nucleated cell counts relied on the amplification of reference gene primers. Using immunoSEQ multiplex PCR, the repertoire was profiled, and TCRdb retains in-frame clones only, with some absent. V and J calls and clone size are as listed in that table; D and trimming were resolved from the DNA. This sample has around 150,000 clones, with more than 80% found just once. V usage is TRBV2 and J usage is TRBJ1-2; the match to TRBD1 covers 10 bases. This clonotype was sampled from a woman aged 80 or older in a cohort sampled during active or convalescent COVID-19. Material for sequencing was peripheral blood. In DNA form, the CDR3 reads TGTGCCAGCAGTATGACAGGGGGCAGGAGTGGCTACACCTTC. Its protein product is CASSMTGGRSGYTF.